The entry below gives a single T cell receptor beta chain sequence along with its context. Antigen specificity is unknown. This entry is derived from a study of OX40 agonist ivuxolimab in advanced cancers. Study in general: At roughly 83% male, the cohort had a mean age of roughly 60 years, ranging from about 23 to 79. Three partial responders included one hepatocellular carcinoma patient and two cutaneous melanoma patients.

This CDR3 is 13 amino acids long. Germline-derived CDR1 and CDR2 are SGHAT and FQNNGV. V was clipped by 5 bases and J by 1 base, with 8 bases between them. General study points: Patients with a partial response at 0.1-3.0 mg/kg had among the lowest clonal expansion. There were also nonresponders showing low normalized T-cell clonal expansion.

Method: immunoSEQ multiplex PCR; TCRdb's copy keeps in-frame clones and lacks some. The data show 90,000 or so clones, around 87% seen once. The source of this sequence is an adult with an advanced solid tumor such as melanoma, head and neck, liver or kidney cancer. The source material was CD4+ or CD8+ T cells sorted from blood, sampled in a trial of the OX40 agonist ivuxolimab. This rearrangement joins TRBV11-2 to TRBJ1-1; D gene unclear. The CDR3 sequence is CASSKDSNTEAFF. The DNA for the CDR3 is TGTGCCAGCAGCAAGGACTCGAACACTGAAGCTTTCTTT.